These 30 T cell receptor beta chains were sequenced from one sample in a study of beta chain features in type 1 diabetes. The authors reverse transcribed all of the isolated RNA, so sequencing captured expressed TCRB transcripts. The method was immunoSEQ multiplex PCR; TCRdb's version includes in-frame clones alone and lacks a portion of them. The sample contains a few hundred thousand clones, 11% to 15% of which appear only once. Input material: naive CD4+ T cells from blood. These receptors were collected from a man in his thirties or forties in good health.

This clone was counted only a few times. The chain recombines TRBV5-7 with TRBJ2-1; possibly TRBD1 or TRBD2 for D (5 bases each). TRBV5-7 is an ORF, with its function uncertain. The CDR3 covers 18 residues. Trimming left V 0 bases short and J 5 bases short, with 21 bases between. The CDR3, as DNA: TGTGCCAGCAGCTTGGCCAAGGGACCGATTGCGGCCCACAATGAGCAGTTCTTC. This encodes CASSLAKGPIAAHNEQFF.

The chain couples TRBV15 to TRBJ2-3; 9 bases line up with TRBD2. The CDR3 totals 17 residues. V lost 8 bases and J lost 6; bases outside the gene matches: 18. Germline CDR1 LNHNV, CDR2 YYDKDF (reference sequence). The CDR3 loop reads CATSSGSGGHFMDTQYF. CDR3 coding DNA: TGTGCCACCTCCTCGGGTAGCGGGGGCCACTTTATGGATACGCAGTATTTT.

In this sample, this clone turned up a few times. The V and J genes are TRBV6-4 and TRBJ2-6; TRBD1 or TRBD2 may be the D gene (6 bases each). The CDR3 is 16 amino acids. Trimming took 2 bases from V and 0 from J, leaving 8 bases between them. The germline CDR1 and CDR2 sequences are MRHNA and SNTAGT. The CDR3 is CASSDGGGSGANVLTF. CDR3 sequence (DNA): TGTGCCAGCAGTGACGGAGGGGGCTCTGGGGCCAACGTCCTGACTTTC.

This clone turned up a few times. Written as DNA, the CDR3 is TGTGCCAGCAGCTTACCCTCTGGAAACACCATATATTTT. It translates to CASSLPSGNTIYF. V and J are TRBV7-8 and TRBJ1-3; D gene ambiguous. Germline V gene data show CDR1 as SGHVS and CDR2 as FQNEAQ. The CDR3 contains 13 residues. Trimming took off 2 bases at V and 0 bases at J, with 2 bases between the two ends.

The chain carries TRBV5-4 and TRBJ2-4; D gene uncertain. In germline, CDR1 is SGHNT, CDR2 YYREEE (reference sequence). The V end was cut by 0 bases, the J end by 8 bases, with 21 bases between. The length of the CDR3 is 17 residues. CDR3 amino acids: CASSLDPYSISRDIQYF. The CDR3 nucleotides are TGTGCCAGCAGCTTGGACCCCTACAGTATCTCTAGGGACATTCAGTACTTC.

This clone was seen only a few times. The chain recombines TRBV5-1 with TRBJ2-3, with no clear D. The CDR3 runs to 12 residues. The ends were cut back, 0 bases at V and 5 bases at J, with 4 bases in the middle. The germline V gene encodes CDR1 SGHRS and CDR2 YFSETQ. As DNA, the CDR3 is TGCGCCAGCAGCTTGGACAGAGATACGCAGTATTTT. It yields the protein CASSLDRDTQYF. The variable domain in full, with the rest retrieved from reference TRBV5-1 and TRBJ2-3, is KAGVTQTPRYLIKTRGQQVTLSCSPISGHRSVSWYQQTPGQGLQFLFEYFSETQRNKGNFPGRFSGRQFSNSRSEMNVSTLELGDSALYLCASSLDRDTQYFGPGTRLTVL.

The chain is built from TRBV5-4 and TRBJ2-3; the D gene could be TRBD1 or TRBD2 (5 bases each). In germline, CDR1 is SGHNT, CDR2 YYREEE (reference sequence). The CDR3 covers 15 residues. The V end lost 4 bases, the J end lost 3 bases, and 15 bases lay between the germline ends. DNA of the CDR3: TGTGCCAGCAGCCACGGGGACGCTCGGACAGATACGCAGTATTTT. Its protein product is CASSHGDARTDTQYF.

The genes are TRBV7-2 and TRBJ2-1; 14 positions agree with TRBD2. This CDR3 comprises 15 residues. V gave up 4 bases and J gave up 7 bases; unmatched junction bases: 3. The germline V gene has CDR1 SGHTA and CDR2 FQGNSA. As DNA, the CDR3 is TGTGCCAGCAGCTCGGGACTAGCGGGAGATAATGAGCAGTTCTTC. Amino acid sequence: CASSSGLAGDNEQFF.

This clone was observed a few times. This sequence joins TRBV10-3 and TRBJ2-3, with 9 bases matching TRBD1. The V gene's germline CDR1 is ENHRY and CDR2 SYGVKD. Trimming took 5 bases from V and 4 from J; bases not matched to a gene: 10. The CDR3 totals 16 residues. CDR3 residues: CAISNKDRGYADTQYF. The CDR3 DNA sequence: TGTGCCATCAGTAATAAAGACAGGGGGTATGCAGATACGCAGTATTTT.

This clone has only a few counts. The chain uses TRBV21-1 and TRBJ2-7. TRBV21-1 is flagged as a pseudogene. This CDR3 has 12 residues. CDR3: CASSIGGYEQYV. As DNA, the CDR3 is TGTGCCAGCAGCATTGGGGGTTACGAGCAGTACGTC.

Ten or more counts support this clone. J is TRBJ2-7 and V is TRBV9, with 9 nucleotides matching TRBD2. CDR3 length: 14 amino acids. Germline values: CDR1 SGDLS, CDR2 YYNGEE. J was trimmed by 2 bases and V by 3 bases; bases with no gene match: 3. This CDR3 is CASSGTSGPYEQYF. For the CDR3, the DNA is TGTGCCAGCAGCGGAACTAGCGGGCCCTACGAGCAGTACTTC.

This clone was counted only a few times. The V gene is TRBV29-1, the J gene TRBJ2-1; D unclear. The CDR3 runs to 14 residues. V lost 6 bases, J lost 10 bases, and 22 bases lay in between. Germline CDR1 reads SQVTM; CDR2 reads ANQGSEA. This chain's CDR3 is CSVASAGPAREQFF. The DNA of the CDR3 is TGCAGCGTAGCTTCGGCTGGCCCCGCCCGAGAGCAGTTCTTC.

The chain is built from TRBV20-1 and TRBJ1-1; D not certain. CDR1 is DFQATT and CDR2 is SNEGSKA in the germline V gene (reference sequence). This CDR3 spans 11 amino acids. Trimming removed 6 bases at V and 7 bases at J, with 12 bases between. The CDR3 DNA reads TGCAGTGCGTTTGGACGGATTGAAGCTTTCTTT. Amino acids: CSAFGRIEAFF.

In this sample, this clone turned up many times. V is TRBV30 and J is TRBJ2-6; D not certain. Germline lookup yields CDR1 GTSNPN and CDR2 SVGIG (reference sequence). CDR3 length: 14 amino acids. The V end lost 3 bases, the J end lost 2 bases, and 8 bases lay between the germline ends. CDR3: CAWSDGAGANVLTF. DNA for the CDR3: TGTGCCTGGAGCGATGGGGCTGGGGCCAACGTCCTGACTTTC.

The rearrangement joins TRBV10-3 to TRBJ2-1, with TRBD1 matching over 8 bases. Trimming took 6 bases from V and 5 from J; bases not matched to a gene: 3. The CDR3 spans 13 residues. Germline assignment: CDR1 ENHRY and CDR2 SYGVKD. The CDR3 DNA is TGTGCCATCAGCCGGGACAGGAACAATGAGCAGTTCTTC. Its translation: CAISRDRNNEQFF.

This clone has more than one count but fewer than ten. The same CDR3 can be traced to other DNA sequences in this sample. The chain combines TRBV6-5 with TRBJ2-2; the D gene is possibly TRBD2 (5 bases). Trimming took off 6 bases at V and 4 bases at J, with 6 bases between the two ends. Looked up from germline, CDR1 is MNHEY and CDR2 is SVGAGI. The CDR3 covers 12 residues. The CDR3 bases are TGTGCCAGCAGCCGGGGCACCGGGGAGCTGTTTTTT. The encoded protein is CASSRGTGELFF.

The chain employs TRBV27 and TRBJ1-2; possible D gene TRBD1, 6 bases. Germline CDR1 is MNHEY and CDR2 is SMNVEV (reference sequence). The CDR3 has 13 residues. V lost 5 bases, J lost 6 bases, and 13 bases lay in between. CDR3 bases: TGTGCCAGCAGTCCTTGGACAGTTCATGGCTACACCTTC. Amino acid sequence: CASSPWTVHGYTF.

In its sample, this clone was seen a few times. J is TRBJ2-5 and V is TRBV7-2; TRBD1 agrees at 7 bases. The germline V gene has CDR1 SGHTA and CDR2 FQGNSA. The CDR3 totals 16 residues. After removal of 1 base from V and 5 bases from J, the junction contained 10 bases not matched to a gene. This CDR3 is CASSLVHGTAHETQYF. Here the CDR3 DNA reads TGTGCCAGCAGCTTAGTACACGGGACAGCGCATGAGACCCAGTACTTC.

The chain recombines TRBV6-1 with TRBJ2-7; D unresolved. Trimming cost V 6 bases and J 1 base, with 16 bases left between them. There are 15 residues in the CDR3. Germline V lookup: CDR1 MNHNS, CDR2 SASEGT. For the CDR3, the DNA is TGTGCCAGCAGGCGCGACGCTTTAGGGTCCTACGAGCAGTACGTC. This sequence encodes CASRRDALGSYEQYV.

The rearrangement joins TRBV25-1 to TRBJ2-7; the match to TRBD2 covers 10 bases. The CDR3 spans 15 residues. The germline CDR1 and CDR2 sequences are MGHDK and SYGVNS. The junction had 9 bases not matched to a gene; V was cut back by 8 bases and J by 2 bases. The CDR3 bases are TGTGCCAGCGGATATAGCGGGGGGACTCCCTACGAGCAGTACTTC. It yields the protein CASGYSGGTPYEQYF.

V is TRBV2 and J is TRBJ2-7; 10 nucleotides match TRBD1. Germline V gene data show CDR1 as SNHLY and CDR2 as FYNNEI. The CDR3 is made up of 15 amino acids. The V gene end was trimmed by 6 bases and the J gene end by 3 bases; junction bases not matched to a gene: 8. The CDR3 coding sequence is TGTGCCAGCAGATCTCCGGGACAGGGGAGCTACGAGCAGTACTTC. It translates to CASRSPGQGSYEQYF. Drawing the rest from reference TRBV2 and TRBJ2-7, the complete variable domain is EPEVTQTPSHQVTQMGQEVILRCVPISNHLYFYWYRQILGQKVEFLVSFYNNEISEKSEIFDDQFSVERPDGSNFTLKIRSTKLEDSAMYFCASRSPGQGSYEQYFGPGTRLTVT.

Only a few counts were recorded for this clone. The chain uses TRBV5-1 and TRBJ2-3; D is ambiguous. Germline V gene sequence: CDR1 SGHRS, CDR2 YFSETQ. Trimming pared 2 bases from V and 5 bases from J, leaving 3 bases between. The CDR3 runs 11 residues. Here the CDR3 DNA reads TGCGCCAGCAGCTTTATAGATACGCAGTATTTT. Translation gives CASSFIDTQYF.

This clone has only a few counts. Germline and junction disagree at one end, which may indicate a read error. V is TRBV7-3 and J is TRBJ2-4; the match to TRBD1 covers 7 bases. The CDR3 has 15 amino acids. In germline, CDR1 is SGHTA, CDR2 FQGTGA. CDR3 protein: CASSEGDRATIIQCF. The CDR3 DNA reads TGTGCCAGCAGCGAGGGAGACAGGGCCACGATAATTCAGTGCTTC.

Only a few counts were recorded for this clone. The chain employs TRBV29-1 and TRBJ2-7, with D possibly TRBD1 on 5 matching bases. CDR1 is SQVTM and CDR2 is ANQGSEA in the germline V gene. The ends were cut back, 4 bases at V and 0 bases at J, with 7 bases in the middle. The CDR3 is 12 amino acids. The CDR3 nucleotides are TGCAGCGTTGGGGGCAGCTCCTACGAGCAGTACTTC. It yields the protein CSVGGSSYEQYF.

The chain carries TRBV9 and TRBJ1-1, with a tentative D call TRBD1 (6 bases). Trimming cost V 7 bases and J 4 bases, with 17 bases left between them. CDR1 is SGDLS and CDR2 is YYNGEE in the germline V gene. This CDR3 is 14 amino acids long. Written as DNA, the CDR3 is TGTGCCAGCGCCCAGGGGCCAACGGTCACTGAAGCTTTCTTT. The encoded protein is CASAQGPTVTEAFF.

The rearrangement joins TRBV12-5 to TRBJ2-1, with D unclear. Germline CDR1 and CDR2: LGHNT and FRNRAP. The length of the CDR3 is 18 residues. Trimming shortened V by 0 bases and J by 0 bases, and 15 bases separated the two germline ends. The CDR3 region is CASGLVRLGVSSYNEQFF. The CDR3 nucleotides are TGTGCTAGTGGTTTGGTACGTCTTGGAGTTAGCTCCTACAATGAGCAGTTCTTC.

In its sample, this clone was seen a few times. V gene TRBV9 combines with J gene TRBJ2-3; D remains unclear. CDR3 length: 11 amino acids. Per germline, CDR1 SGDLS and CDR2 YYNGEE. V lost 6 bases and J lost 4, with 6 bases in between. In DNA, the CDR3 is TGTGCCAGCACCGGTCCAGATACGCAGTATTTT. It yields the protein CASTGPDTQYF.

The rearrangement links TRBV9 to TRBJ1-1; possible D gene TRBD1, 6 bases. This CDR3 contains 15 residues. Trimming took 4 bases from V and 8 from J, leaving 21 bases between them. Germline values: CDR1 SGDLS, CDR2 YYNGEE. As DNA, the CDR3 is TGTGCCAGCAGCCCCAACGTACGGGGGGCCGTCGAAGCTTTCTTT. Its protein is CASSPNVRGAVEAFF. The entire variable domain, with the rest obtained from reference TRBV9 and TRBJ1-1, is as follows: DSGVTQTPKHLITATGQRVTLRCSPRSGDLSVYWYQQSLDQGLQFLIQYYNGEERAKGNILERFSAQQFPDLHSELNLSSLELGDSALYFCASSPNVRGAVEAFFGQGTRLTVV.

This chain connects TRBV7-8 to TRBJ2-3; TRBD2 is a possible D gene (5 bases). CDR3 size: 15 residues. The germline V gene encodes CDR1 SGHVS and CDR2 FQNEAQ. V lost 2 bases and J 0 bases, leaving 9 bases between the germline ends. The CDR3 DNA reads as TGTGCCAGCAGCTTACGGGAAGCTAGCACAGATACGCAGTATTTT. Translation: CASSLREASTDTQYF. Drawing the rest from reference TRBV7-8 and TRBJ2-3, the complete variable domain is GAGVSQSPRYKVAKRGQDVALRCDPISGHVSLFWYQQALGQGPEFLTYFQNEAQLDKSGLPSDRFFAERPEGSVSTLKIQRTQQEDSAVYLCASSLREASTDTQYFGPGTRLTVL.

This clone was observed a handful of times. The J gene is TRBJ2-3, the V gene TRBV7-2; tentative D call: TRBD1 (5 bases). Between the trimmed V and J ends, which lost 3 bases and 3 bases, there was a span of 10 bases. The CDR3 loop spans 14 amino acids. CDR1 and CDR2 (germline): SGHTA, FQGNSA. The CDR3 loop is CASSFDRLTDTQYF. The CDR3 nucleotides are TGTGCCAGCAGCTTCGACAGACTTACAGATACGCAGTATTTT.